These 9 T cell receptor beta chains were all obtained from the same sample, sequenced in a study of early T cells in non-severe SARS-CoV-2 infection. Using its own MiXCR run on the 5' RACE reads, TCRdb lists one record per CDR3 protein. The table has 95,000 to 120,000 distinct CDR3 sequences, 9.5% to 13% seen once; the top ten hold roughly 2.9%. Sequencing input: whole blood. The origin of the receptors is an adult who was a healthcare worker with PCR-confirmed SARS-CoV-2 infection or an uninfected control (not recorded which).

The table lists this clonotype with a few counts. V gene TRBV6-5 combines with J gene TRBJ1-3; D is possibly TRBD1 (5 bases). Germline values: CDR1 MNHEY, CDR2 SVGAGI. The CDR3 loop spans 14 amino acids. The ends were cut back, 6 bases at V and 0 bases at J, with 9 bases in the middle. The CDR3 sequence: CASSSGTSGNTIYF. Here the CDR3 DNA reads TGTGCCAGCAGCTCAGGGACCTCTGGAAACACCATATATTTT.

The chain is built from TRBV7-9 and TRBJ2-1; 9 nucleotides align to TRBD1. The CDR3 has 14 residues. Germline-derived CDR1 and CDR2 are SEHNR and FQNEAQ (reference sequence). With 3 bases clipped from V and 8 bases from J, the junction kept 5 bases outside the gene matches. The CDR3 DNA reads TGTGCCAGCAGCTTTCAGGGACAGGGCGATGAGCAGTTCTTC. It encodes CASSFQGQGDEQFF.

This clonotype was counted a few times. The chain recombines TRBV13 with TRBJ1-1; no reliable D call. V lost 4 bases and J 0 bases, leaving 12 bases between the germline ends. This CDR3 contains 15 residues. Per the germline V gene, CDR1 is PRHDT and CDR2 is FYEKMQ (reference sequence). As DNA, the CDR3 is TGTGCCAGCAGCTCAGCCCAGATTATGAACACTGAAGCTTTCTTT. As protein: CASSSAQIMNTEAFF.

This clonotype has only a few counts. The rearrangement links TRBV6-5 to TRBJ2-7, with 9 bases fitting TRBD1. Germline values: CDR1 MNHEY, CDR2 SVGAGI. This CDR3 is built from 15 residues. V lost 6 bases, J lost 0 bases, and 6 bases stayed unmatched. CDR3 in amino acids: CASRRTGESSYEQYF. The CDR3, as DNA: TGTGCCAGCAGACGGACAGGGGAAAGCTCCTACGAGCAGTACTTC.

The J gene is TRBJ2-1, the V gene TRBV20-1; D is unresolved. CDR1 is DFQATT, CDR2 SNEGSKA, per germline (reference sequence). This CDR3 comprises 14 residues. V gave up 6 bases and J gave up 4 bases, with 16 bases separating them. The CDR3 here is CSAGKGTRYNEQFF. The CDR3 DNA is TGCAGTGCCGGTAAAGGAACAAGATACAATGAGCAGTTCTTC.

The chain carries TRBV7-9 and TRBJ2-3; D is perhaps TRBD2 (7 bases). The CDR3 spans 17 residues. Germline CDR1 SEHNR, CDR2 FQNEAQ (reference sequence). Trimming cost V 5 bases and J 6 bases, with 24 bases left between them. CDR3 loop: CASSNPGRGPGGDTQYF. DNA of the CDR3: TGTGCCAGCAGCAACCCCGGGCGGGGGCCCGGGGGGGATACGCAGTATTTT.

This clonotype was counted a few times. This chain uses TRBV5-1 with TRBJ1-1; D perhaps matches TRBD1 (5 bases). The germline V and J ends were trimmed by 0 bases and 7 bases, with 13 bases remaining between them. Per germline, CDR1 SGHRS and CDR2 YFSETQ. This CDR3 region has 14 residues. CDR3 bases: TGCGCCAGCAGCTTGGCATGGGGCGGGGATGAAGCTTTCTTT. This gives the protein CASSLAWGGDEAFF.

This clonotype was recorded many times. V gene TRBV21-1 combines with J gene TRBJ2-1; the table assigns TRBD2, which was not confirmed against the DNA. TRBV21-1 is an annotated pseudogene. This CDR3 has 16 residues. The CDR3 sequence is CASSTAAGGSRDEQFF. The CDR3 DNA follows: TGTGCCAGCAGCACCGCAGCGGGGGGGTCAAGGGATGAGCAGTTCTTC.

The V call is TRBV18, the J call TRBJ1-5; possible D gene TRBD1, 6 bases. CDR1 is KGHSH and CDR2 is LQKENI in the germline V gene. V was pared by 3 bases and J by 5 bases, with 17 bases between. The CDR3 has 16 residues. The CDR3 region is CASSPGQGSLDQPQHF. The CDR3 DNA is TGTGCCAGCTCACCGGGCCAGGGGTCCCTAGATCAGCCCCAGCATTTT.